This T cell receptor beta chain originates from a study of CD8+CD57+ T cells in acquired aplastic anemia. Patients who underwent sequencing had shown CD8+CD57+ cell expansion by flow cytometry. The cohort consisted entirely of patients having severe acquired aplastic anemia. The TCR beta profiling, which covered VDJ combination and CDR3 sequence, was carried out using genomic DNA as the template. TCRdb reanalysed the reads using MiXCR and keeps one entry per CDR3 protein. Here the sample spans 260,000 or so distinct CDR3 sequences, roughly half being singletons. Germline V gene sequence: CDR1 SEHNR, CDR2 FQNEAQ (reference sequence). V was clipped by 0 bases and J by 0 bases, with 10 bases between them. The CDR3 has 16 amino acids. Comments on this clonotype: The antigen remains undetermined.

Whole-study findings and limits: Patients and controls shared 25 to 35 CD8+ CDR3 sequences, which appeared highly expressed in patients and within their immunodominant clones.

The chain employs TRBV7-9 and TRBJ2-3; no clear D. The source is a human donor with aplastic anemia. Sequenced sample: sorted CD4+, CD8+, or CD8+CD57+ T cells (not recorded which) from PBMCs. The CDR3: CASSLAGQPSTDTQYF. The CDR3 DNA is TGTGCCAGCAGCTTAGCAGGGCAGCCAAGCACAGATACGCAGTATTTT.